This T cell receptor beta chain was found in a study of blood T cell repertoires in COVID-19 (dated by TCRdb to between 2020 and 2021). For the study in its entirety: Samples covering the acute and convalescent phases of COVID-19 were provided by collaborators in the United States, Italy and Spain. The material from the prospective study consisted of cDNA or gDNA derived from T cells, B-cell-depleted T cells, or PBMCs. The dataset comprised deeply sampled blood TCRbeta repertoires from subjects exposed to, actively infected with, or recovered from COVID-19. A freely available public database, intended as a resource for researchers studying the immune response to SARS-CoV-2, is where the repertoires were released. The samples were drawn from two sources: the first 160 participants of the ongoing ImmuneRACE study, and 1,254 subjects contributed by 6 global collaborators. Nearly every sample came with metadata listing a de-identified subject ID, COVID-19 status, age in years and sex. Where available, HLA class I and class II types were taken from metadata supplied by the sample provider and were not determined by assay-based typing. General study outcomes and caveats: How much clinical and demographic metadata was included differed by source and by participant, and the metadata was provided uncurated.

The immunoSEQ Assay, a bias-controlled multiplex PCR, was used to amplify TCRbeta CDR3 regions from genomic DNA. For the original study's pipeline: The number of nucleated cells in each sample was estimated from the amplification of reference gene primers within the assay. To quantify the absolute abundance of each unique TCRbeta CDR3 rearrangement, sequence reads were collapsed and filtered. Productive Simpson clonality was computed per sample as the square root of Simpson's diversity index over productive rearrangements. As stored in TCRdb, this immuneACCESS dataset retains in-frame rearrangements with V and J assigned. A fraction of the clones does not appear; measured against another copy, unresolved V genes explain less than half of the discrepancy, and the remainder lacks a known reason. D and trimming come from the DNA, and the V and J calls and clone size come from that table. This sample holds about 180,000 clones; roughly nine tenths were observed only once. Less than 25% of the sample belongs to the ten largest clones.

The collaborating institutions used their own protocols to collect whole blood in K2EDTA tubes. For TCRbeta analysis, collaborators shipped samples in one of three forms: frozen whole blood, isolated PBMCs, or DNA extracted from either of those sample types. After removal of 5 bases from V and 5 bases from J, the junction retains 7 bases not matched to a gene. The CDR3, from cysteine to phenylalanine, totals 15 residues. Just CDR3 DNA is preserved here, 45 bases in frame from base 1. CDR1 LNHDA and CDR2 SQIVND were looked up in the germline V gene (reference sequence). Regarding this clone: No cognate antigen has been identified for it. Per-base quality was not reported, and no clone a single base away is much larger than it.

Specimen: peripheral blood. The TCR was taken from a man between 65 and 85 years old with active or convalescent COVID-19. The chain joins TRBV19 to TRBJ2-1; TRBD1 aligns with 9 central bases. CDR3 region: CASSPRDRANNEQFF. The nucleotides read TGTGCCAGTAGTCCCCGGGACAGGGCGAACAATGAGCAGTTCTTC.